This passage covers 18 T cell receptor beta chains from one sample sequenced in a study of sequential checkpoint blockade in melanoma. Regarding treatment: randomized to nivolumab then ipilimumab (arm A) or the reverse (arm B). Clones were read by immunoSEQ multiplex PCR, and TCRdb kept only the in-frame ones, dropping some. The table includes around 18,000 clones, approximately 70% detected once. Sequenced material: CD8+ T cells sorted from blood (inferred from file names), taken from a patient given nivolumab and ipilimumab in sequence. These receptors came from a human donor with melanoma.

The chain joins TRBV19 to TRBJ2-3; 7 bases agree with TRBD1. The CDR3 loop spans 15 amino acids. Trimming took 6 bases from V and 2 from J; bases not matched to a gene: 8. Germline-derived CDR1 and CDR2 are LNHDA and SQIVND (reference sequence). CDR3: CASSQDRAPTDTQYF. CDR3 nucleotides: TGTGCCAGTAGCCAAGACAGGGCCCCCACAGATACGCAGTATTTT.

V and J are TRBV14 and TRBJ2-7; D not resolved. CDR1 SGHDN and CDR2 FVKESK come from the germline V gene. The CDR3 consists of 15 residues. V was shortened by 1 base and J by 3 bases, with 13 bases between the two germline ends. CDR3 region: CASSQVRSAVYEQYF. The CDR3 coding sequence is TGTGCCAGCAGCCAAGTTAGATCTGCGGTCTACGAGCAGTACTTC.

The chain couples TRBV29-1 to TRBJ2-1, with 8 nucleotides matching TRBD2. V dropped 6 bases and J dropped 5; count of bases not matched to a gene: 9. The CDR3 covers 14 residues. Germline V gene sequence: CDR1 SQVTM, CDR2 ANQGSEA. The CDR3 here is CSVMRGRGDNEQFF. Here the CDR3 DNA reads TGCAGCGTGATGCGAGGGCGGGGGGACAATGAGCAGTTCTTC.

The V call is TRBV14, the J call TRBJ2-7, with D maybe TRBD2 (6 bases). The germline gives CDR1 SGHDN, CDR2 FVKESK. Trimming left V 4 bases short and J 12 bases short, with 13 bases between. This CDR3 is 11 amino acids long. The CDR3 DNA sequence: TGTGCCAGCAGCCGCGGGACGCCGGTGTACTTC. Protein: CASSRGTPVYF.

This chain joins TRBV9 and TRBJ1-1; the D gene is possibly TRBD1 (6 bases). This CDR3 is built from 14 residues. Trimming shortened V by 4 bases and J by 6 bases, and 16 bases separated the two germline ends. Germline assignment: CDR1 SGDLS and CDR2 YYNGEE. CDR3 in DNA: TGTGCCAGCAGCCTGACAGGAAATAACCCTGAAGCTTTCTTT. It codes for CASSLTGNNPEAFF.

CDR3 region: CASSARDNEQFF. The CDR3 DNA is TGTGCCAGCAGCGCGAGAGACAATGAGCAGTTCTTC. This chain connects TRBV5-5 to TRBJ2-1; D unresolved. CDR1 is SGHKS and CDR2 is YYEKEE in the germline V gene (reference sequence). V lost 4 bases and J lost 5, with 7 bases in between. CDR3 length: 12 residues.

The chain is built from TRBV9 and TRBJ2-7; TRBD1 aligns across 7 bases. CDR3 size: 15 residues. With 7 bases clipped from V and 0 bases from J, the junction kept 10 bases outside the gene matches. Per the germline V gene, CDR1 is SGDLS and CDR2 is YYNGEE. CDR3 residues: CASAPQTGRSYEQYF. CDR3 in DNA: TGTGCCAGCGCCCCCCAGACAGGGCGCTCCTACGAGCAGTACTTC.

This clone was seen only once. The sample holds other DNA sequences that translate to the same CDR3. The chain employs TRBV7-3 and TRBJ2-5; 9 nucleotides match TRBD2. CDR3 length equals 15 residues. Germline CDR1 is SGHTA and CDR2 is FQGTGA. V lost 1 base to trimming and J lost 4 bases; unmatched junction nucleotides: 4. CDR3 amino acids: CASSLSGGAGETQYF. CDR3 sequence (DNA): TGTGCCAGCAGCTTAAGCGGGGGGGCGGGAGAGACCCAGTACTTC.

The chain uses TRBV28 and TRBJ1-5, with no clear D. The CDR3 runs 14 residues. Germline V gene lookup returns CDR1 MDHEN and CDR2 SYDVKM. V was shortened by 3 bases and J by 0 bases, with 6 bases between the two germline ends. The CDR3 loop reads CASSFRYSNQPQHF. CDR3 coding DNA: TGTGCCAGCAGTTTCAGGTATAGCAATCAGCCCCAGCATTTT. Based on the CDR3 plus reference TRBV28 and TRBJ1-5, the full variable domain is DVKVTQSSRYLVKRTGEKVFLECVQDMDHENMFWYRQDPGLGLRLIYFSYDVKMKEKGDIPEGYSVSREKKERFSLILESASTNQTSMYLCASSFRYSNQPQHFGDGTRLSIL.

V gene TRBV4-1 combines with J gene TRBJ2-7, with a tentative D call TRBD1 (5 bases). V was pared by 0 bases and J by 6 bases, with 12 bases between. This CDR3 region has 14 residues. Germline CDR1 MGHRA, CDR2 YSYEKL. The CDR3 is CASSQDKGQGEQYF. Written as DNA, the CDR3 is TGCGCCAGCAGCCAAGATAAAGGGCAGGGCGAGCAGTACTTC.

The V and J genes are TRBV19 and TRBJ1-2, with a possible D match to TRBD1 (5 bases). CDR3 length: 14 residues. The V end lost 5 bases, the J end lost 3 bases, and 13 bases lay between the germline ends. Germline V lookup: CDR1 LNHDA, CDR2 SQIVND (reference sequence). The CDR3 region has the DNA TGTGCCAGTAGTCGTTCGGGGGAGCACTATGGCTACACCTTC. Its protein is CASSRSGEHYGYTF.

In this sample, this clone turned up once. The J gene is TRBJ2-5, the V gene TRBV11-3; weak D call: TRBD2 (6 bases). Germline assignment: CDR1 SGHNT and CDR2 YENEEA. V lost 5 bases and J lost 7, with 14 bases in between. The CDR3 extends over 13 amino acids. The CDR3 reads CASSDGTYSTQYF. DNA of the CDR3: TGTGCCAGCAGCGACGGGACTTATTCGACCCAGTACTTC.

This clone was seen only a few times. V and J are TRBV27 and TRBJ1-5; D uncertain. The germline V gene has CDR1 MNHEY and CDR2 SMNVEV (reference sequence). Trimming shortened V by 4 bases and J by 3 bases, and 13 bases separated the two germline ends. The CDR3 extends over 15 amino acids. As DNA, the CDR3 is TGTGCCAGCAGTTCTACCCGATACTTCAATCAGCCCCAGCATTTT. The encoded protein is CASSSTRYFNQPQHF.

The table lists this clone with a few counts. The genes are TRBV7-9 and TRBJ1-6; D perhaps matches TRBD1 (6 bases). The V end lost 5 bases, the J end lost 5 bases, and 13 bases lay between the germline ends. CDR3 length equals 15 residues. In germline, CDR1 is SEHNR, CDR2 FQNEAQ (reference sequence). In DNA, the CDR3 is TGTGCCAGCAGCAGTACCGGACAGAATAATTCACCCCTCCACTTT. Translated: CASSSTGQNNSPLHF.

The chain has TRBV4-1 and TRBJ2-7, with TRBD1 matching 10 bases. Germline assignment: CDR1 MGHRA and CDR2 YSYEKL. With 3 bases clipped from V and 2 bases from J, the junction kept 10 bases outside the gene matches. CDR3 size: 17 residues. In DNA form, the CDR3 reads TGCGCCAGCAGCCATCGGGCCTCCGGGACAGGGGCCTACGAGCAGTACTTC. It translates to CASSHRASGTGAYEQYF.

CDR3 residues: CASSYSIEGSYGYTF. CDR3 in DNA: TGTGCCAGCAGTTACTCGATTGAAGGGAGCTATGGCTACACCTTC. This chain joins TRBV6-6 and TRBJ1-2, with unresolved D. Per germline, CDR1 MNHNY and CDR2 SVGAGI (reference sequence). Trimming pared 0 bases from V and 4 bases from J, leaving 12 bases between. CDR3 length equals 15 residues.

The chain carries TRBV19 and TRBJ2-1, with a possible D match to TRBD2 (6 bases). Germline-derived CDR1 and CDR2 are LNHDA and SQIVND (reference sequence). V was shortened by 7 bases and J by 0 bases, with 10 bases between the two germline ends. This CDR3 is 14 amino acids long. The CDR3 spells CASKGRNSYNEQFF. The CDR3 region has the DNA TGTGCCAGTAAAGGGAGGAACTCCTACAATGAGCAGTTCTTC. The full variable domain, completed using reference TRBV19 and TRBJ2-1, is DGGITQSPKYLFRKEGQNVTLSCEQNLNHDAMYWYRQDPGQGLRLIYYSQIVNDFQKGDIAEGYSVSREKKESFPLTVTSAQKNPTAFYLCASKGRNSYNEQFFGPGTRLTVL.

J is TRBJ2-3 and V is TRBV4-3; no reliable D call. V lost 4 bases and J 8 bases, leaving 13 bases between the germline ends. The CDR3 has 13 residues. Germline-derived CDR1 and CDR2 are LGHNA and YSLEER. The CDR3, as DNA: TGCGCCAGCAGCCGTTCAGTGGCGGTTACGCAGTATTTT. Translation gives CASSRSVAVTQYF.